This TCR beta chain derives from a study of CXCR3-negative and CXCR3-positive naive CD8 T cells. 5' RACE that incorporated UMI labels was used to prepare the TRB cDNA libraries. TCRdb re-called the 5' RACE reads and shows each CDR3 protein once, DNA omitted. The table counts about 6,700 distinct CDR3 sequences; 1.2% lies in the top ten. On this clonotype: Its specificity is unknown.

Cells classed as naive CD8+ T cells were CD45RO-CCR7+CD27+CD95-. Study outcomes and limitations: Both naive subsets had comparably high diversity; memory CD8+ cells much lower. Similar TRBV-TRBJ gene usage was seen in naive CXCR3-negative and CXCR3-positive cells, but not in memory cells. More hydrophobic TRB CDR3s occurred in CXCR3-positive than in CXCR3-negative naive cells. Partial loss of CXCR3 expression followed cryopreservation; most assays used fresh PBMCs.

Germline lookup yields CDR1 MNHEY and CDR2 SVGEGT. This CDR3 has 15 amino acids. The TCR sequence derives from a human donor in good health. Some clones in this sample may be carry-over from other donors' samples. Sequencing input: naive CXCR3+ CD8+ T cells from blood. Subset meaning: CD45RO-CCR7+CD27+CD95- naive CD8+ T cells expressing CXCR3 (TNR3+). The chain is built from TRBV6-2 or TRBV6-3 and TRBJ2-1; TCRdb's D gene call, TRBD2, goes unchecked for lack of DNA. The chain's CDR3 is CASREEHGSGDEQFF.